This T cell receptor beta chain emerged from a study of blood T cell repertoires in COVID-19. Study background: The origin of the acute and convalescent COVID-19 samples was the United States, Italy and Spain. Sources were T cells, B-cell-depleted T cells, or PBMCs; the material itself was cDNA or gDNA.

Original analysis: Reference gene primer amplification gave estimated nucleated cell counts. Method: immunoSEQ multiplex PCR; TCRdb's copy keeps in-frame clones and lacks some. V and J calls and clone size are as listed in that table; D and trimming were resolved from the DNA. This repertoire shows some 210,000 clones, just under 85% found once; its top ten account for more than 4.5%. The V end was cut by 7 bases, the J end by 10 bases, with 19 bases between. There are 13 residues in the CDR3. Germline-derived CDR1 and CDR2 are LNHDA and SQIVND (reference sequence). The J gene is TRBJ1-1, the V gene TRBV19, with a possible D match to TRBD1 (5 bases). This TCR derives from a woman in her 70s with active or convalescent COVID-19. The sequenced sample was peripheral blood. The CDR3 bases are TGTGCCAGTACCCTCGACAGCCCCTCAGGAGCTTTCTTT. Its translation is CASTLDSPSGAFF.